The 17 T cell receptor beta chains below come from one sample, sequenced in a study of T cell responses to AZD1222 COVID-19 vaccine. The repertoire was sequenced with immunoSEQ multiplex PCR; TCRdb's copy has only in-frame clones and lacks some. The table shows 130,000 or so clones, with over 85% occurring only once. Sequenced here: peripheral blood, sampled on day 0 of AZD1222 vaccination. The receptor set was obtained from an adult in good health.

The chain combines TRBV7-9 with TRBJ1-3, with TRBD1 matching over 7 bases. Per germline, CDR1 SEHNR and CDR2 FQNEAQ (reference sequence). The CDR3 has 15 amino acids. Germline trimming cut 5 bases from V and 4 bases from J; bases unmatched to any gene: 8. CDR3 in DNA: TGTGCCAGCAGCCCCTACAGGGGTCCCGGAAACACCATATATTTT. It translates to CASSPYRGPGNTIYF.

This clone was detected a few times. CDR3 nucleotides: TGTGCCAGCAGTCCCTCCGGACAGGGGATAACTAATGAAAAACTGTTTTTT. Translation: CASSPSGQGITNEKLFF. The V call is TRBV28, the J call TRBJ1-4, with 9 bases matching TRBD1. The CDR3 totals 17 residues. The J segment lost 1 base and the V segment lost 5 bases, leaving 8 bases of the junction unmatched. The V gene's germline CDR1 is MDHEN and CDR2 SYDVKM.

V usage is TRBV6-6 and J usage is TRBJ1-2, with D possibly being TRBD1 (5 bases). The CDR3 sequence is 15 residues long. Trimming shortened V by 5 bases and J by 5 bases, and 18 bases separated the two germline ends. Germline V lookup: CDR1 MNHNY, CDR2 SVGAGI (reference sequence). The CDR3 DNA reads as TGTGCCAGCAGTAGACGACAGCTTAAAGGATATGGCTACACCTTC. It encodes CASSRRQLKGYGYTF.

The rearrangement links TRBV9 to TRBJ1-6; D uncertain. The CDR3 has 16 amino acids. Trimming cost V 4 bases and J 7 bases, with 18 bases left between them. Germline CDR1 SGDLS, CDR2 YYNGEE. CDR3 sequence: CASSPPGVAGNSPLHF. The CDR3, as DNA: TGTGCCAGCAGCCCCCCAGGTGTGGCGGGGAATTCACCCCTCCACTTT.

The chain employs TRBV2 and TRBJ2-7; D is perhaps TRBD1 or TRBD2 (5 bases each). Trimming removed 9 bases at V and 0 bases at J, with 9 bases between. Germline-derived CDR1 and CDR2 are SNHLY and FYNNEI. There are 12 residues in the CDR3. The CDR3 nucleotides are TGTGCCAGAGGGGAGAGCTCCTACGAGCAGTACTTC. As protein: CARGESSYEQYF. Together with reference TRBV2 and TRBJ2-7, the CDR3 gives the full variable domain: EPEVTQTPSHQVTQMGQEVILRCVPISNHLYFYWYRQILGQKVEFLVSFYNNEISEKSEIFDDQFSVERPDGSNFTLKIRSTKLEDSAMYFCARGESSYEQYFGPGTRLTVT.

The chain employs TRBV29-1 and TRBJ2-5, with 13 bases that match TRBD2. The length of the CDR3 is 14 residues. V lost 7 bases and J lost 5; bases outside the gene matches: 7. Germline-derived CDR1 and CDR2 are SQVTM and ANQGSEA. The DNA for the CDR3 is TGCAGCGCCTCCGGACTAGCGGGAGTTGAGACCCAGTACTTC. Translating it yields CSASGLAGVETQYF.

With respect to this clone: A junction boundary mismatches the germline segment, possibly from a read error. This chain joins TRBV28 and TRBJ1-3, with no clear D. The CDR3 runs 12 residues. CDR1 is MDHEN, CDR2 SYDVKM, per germline. This CDR3 is CASSLDERPTDF. The CDR3 nucleotides read TGTGCCAGCAGTTTAGATGAGCGACCCACCGATTTT.

The chain is built from TRBV7-9 and TRBJ1-1; TRBD1 might be the D (5 bases). Germline assignment: CDR1 SEHNR and CDR2 FQNEAQ (reference sequence). This CDR3 contains 15 residues. With 0 bases removed from V and 6 bases from J, the gap between germline ends came to 14 bases. The CDR3 DNA follows: TGTGCCAGCAGCTTAGCCCAGGGAACAGCGGCTGAAGCTTTCTTT. Protein: CASSLAQGTAAEAFF.

The chain links TRBV7-9 to TRBJ1-5, with 7 bases identical to TRBD1. Germline CDR1 is SEHNR and CDR2 is FQNEAQ (reference sequence). The CDR3 extends over 15 amino acids. J lost 5 bases, V lost 6 bases, and 10 bases had no gene match. CDR3 coding DNA: TGTGCCAGCAGTTCCGACAGGGAGGTGCATCAGCCCCAGCATTTT. The encoded protein is CASSSDREVHQPQHF.

The chain uses TRBV7-9 and TRBJ1-1; unclear D gene. The germline V gene encodes CDR1 SEHNR and CDR2 FQNEAQ (reference sequence). The CDR3 is made up of 13 amino acids. V lost 2 bases, J lost 0 bases, and 4 bases lay in between. Here the CDR3 reads CASSLWMNTEAFF. The CDR3 DNA is TGTGCCAGCAGCTTATGGATGAACACTGAAGCTTTCTTT.

The chain carries TRBV27 and TRBJ1-5; TRBD1 might be the D (6 bases). Per germline, CDR1 MNHEY and CDR2 SMNVEV (reference sequence). Trimming removed 2 bases at V and 0 bases at J, with 11 bases between. The CDR3 sequence is 16 residues long. CDR3 region: CASSLMWGASNQPQHF. CDR3 coding DNA: TGTGCCAGCAGTTTAATGTGGGGGGCTAGCAATCAGCCCCAGCATTTT.

This chain links TRBV3-1 (or the pseudogene TRBV3-2) with TRBJ2-1; TRBD2 agrees at 9 bases. V dropped 6 bases and J dropped 6; count of bases not matched to a gene: 9. The CDR3 totals 15 residues. CDR1 is LGHDT and CDR2 is YNNKEL in the germline V gene (reference sequence). For the CDR3, the DNA is TGTGCCAGCAGACTTAGCGGGAGTAACAGCAATGAGCAGTTCTTC. As protein: CASRLSGSNSNEQFF.

The CDR3 reads CASSPDQAEGYTF. CDR3 nucleotides: TGTGCCAGCTCACCAGACCAGGCGGAGGGCTACACCTTC. V is TRBV18 and J is TRBJ1-2, with unresolved D. The CDR3 runs to 13 residues. CDR1 and CDR2 from the germline V gene are KGHSH and LQKENI. The V end was cut by 2 bases, the J end by 8 bases, with 12 bases between.

The genes are TRBV2 and TRBJ2-7, with a tentative D call TRBD1 (6 bases). The CDR3 has 11 residues. Looked up from germline, CDR1 is SNHLY and CDR2 is FYNNEI. Deletions cut 11 bases from V and 5 bases from J, with 13 bases between. The CDR3 bases are TGTGCCGTGAAACAGGGAAACGAGCAGTACTTC. This sequence encodes CAVKQGNEQYF.

V and J are TRBV27 and TRBJ1-2; D gene ambiguous. The CDR3 totals 13 residues. Germline V gene sequence: CDR1 MNHEY, CDR2 SMNVEV (reference sequence). Trimming cost V 6 bases and J 8 bases, with 16 bases left between them. The CDR3 nucleotides are TGTGCCAGCAGCCTACAAGGAAGTCGGGGCTACACCTTC. Encoded protein: CASSLQGSRGYTF.

This chain connects TRBV6-5 to TRBJ2-1, with TRBD2 identical over 13 bases. V shed 0 bases and J 10 bases; nucleotides not matched to a gene: 6. Germline-derived CDR1 and CDR2 are MNHEY and SVGAGI. CDR3 length equals 16 residues. The CDR3 coding sequence is TGTGCCAGCAGTTACTCGGGGACTAGCGGGGTGGGGGAGCAGTTCTTC. It is translated as CASSYSGTSGVGEQFF.

J is TRBJ1-5 and V is TRBV29-1; TRBD1 is a possible D gene (6 bases). The CDR3 extends over 13 amino acids. Germline values: CDR1 SQVTM, CDR2 ANQGSEA. V was pared by 4 bases and J by 6 bases, with 13 bases between. CDR3: CSVAFRGPQPQHF. In DNA form, the CDR3 reads TGCAGCGTTGCCTTCAGGGGCCCTCAGCCCCAGCATTTT.